This T cell receptor beta chain was captured by sequencing in a study of chemoradiotherapy in HPV16-positive cancers. Study-wide background: Functional T-cell assays on two HPV16-positive patients' cells defined candidate HPV-specific clones and common TCR motifs.

General study results and limits: Candidate HPV-specific clones and E7-related TCR motifs grew in tumor during treatment.

Trimming removed 3 bases from V and 3 bases from J; junction bases left unmatched: 7. The germline V gene has CDR1 SGHRS and CDR2 YFSETQ. CDR3 length equals 15 residues. Repeated repertoire sampling spanned the course of chemoradiotherapy. This table comes from immunoSEQ multiplex PCR, and its TCRdb copy is limited to in-frame clones, with some not included. The sample holds about 5,200 clones; 85% are singletons and the top ten take around 10%. As to this clone: Antigen: not known.

This rearrangement joins TRBV5-1 to TRBJ1-2; 8 nucleotides agree with TRBD1. The sequence was collected from a human donor with HPV-associated anogenital cancer. The sample here was tumor tissue, taken from a patient who underwent chemoradiotherapy. The DNA of the CDR3 is TGCGCCAGCAGCTCCGGACAGGGAGTGGACTATGGCTACACCTTC. Its protein product is CASSSGQGVDYGYTF.